This T cell receptor (beta chain) was sequenced in a study of blood T cell repertoires in COVID-19. About the research overall: Whether acute or convalescent, the COVID-19 samples came from the United States, Italy and Spain. PBMCs, B-cell-depleted T cells, or T cells were the source of the cDNA or gDNA that made up the material.

This clone was seen a handful of times. Original analysis: Amplification of reference gene primers provided the estimated nucleated cell counts. TCRdb's table, derived via immunoSEQ multiplex PCR, lists solely in-frame clones and lacks some. V and J calls plus clone size are reproduced from that table; the DNA served to infer D and trimming. The profile shows around 100,000 clones, around four fifths of them singletons. CDR1 and CDR2 from the germline V gene are SNHLY and FYNNEI. Trimming removed 6 bases from V and 3 bases from J, with 17 bases in between. This CDR3 contains 15 residues. The V and J genes are TRBV2 and TRBJ1-2; possibly TRBD1 for D (5 bases). The material sequenced was peripheral blood. The receptor was derived from a man aged 50-60 years with active or convalescent COVID-19. The CDR3 sequence is CASSESRQRDYGYTF. In DNA, the CDR3 is TGTGCCAGCAGCGAAAGCCGACAGAGAGACTATGGCTACACCTTC. Filled out from reference TRBV2 and TRBJ1-2, the complete variable domain reads EPEVTQTPSHQVTQMGQEVILRCVPISNHLYFYWYRQILGQKVEFLVSFYNNEISEKSEIFDDQFSVERPDGSNFTLKIRSTKLEDSAMYFCASSESRQRDYGYTFGSGTRLTVV.